A selection of T cell receptor beta chains follows, all from one sample in a study of T cell responses to AZD1222 COVID-19 vaccine. The table came from immunoSEQ multiplex PCR; TCRdb's copy has only in-frame clones and leaves some out. The table has some 150,000 clones, about 92% seen once. The sample here was peripheral blood, taken on day 0 of AZD1222 vaccination. These receptors came from an adult in good health. Each CDR3 is given with its conserved first and last residue. Fields, in order: J gene, clone size, D gene, V gene, CDR3 protein, CDR3 DNA. The D gene is left open where the match is weak. Clone size is not always given. Where it is, it says once, few, many or a class for expanded clones.

TRBJ1-5 - - TRBV2 CASSVEQGSNQPQHF TGTGCCAGCAGTGTAGAACAGGGTAGCAATCAGCCCCAGCATTTT
TRBJ1-2 - - TRBV30 CAWSVSLGGTPGYTF TGTGCCTGGAGTGTGTCTCTTGGGGGAACTCCTGGCTACACCTTC
TRBJ2-5 - - TRBV27 CASSLARWETQYF TGTGCCAGCAGTTTAGCCAGGTGGGAGACCCAGTACTTC
TRBJ1-2 - TRBD1 TRBV29-1 CSVPGQGGYTF TGCAGCGTACCGGGACAGGGAGGCTACACCTTC
TRBJ1-5 - - TRBV7-9 CASSFLGGKDQPQHF TGTGCCAGCAGCTTCCTAGGGGGGAAGGATCAGCCCCAGCATTTT
TRBJ1-2 - TRBD1 TRBV6-5 CASRQTGTYGYTF TGTGCCAGCAGACAGACAGGGACCTATGGCTACACCTTC
TRBJ1-1 once - TRBV10-3 CAITDMGEGTEAFF TGTGCCATCACCGACATGGGGGAGGGCACTGAAGCTTTCTTT
TRBJ1-6 - - TRBV27 CASSLTGGNSPLHF TGTGCCAGCAGTTTAACAGGTGGCAATTCACCCCTCCACTTT
TRBJ1-4 - TRBD1 TRBV27 CARRDRGHSGRGEKLFF TGTGCCAGGAGGGACAGGGGGCATAGTGGTCGTGGTGAAAAACTGTTTTTT
TRBJ2-5 once - TRBV7-2 CASSPASGVQETQYF TGTGCCAGCAGCCCCGCCTCGGGAGTCCAAGAGACCCAGTACTTC
TRBJ2-5 - - TRBV10-1 CASSERVKETQYF TGCGCCAGCAGTGAGCGGGTTAAAGAGACCCAGTACTTC
TRBJ1-4 - - TRBV5-6 CASSFRQVINEKLFF TGTGCCAGCAGCTTCCGACAGGTGATTAATGAAAAACTGTTTTTT
TRBJ1-5 - - TRBV20-1 CSASEAGSENQPQHF TGCAGTGCCAGTGAGGCGGGGTCTGAGAATCAGCCCCAGCATTTT
TRBJ1-2 - TRBD1 TRBV19 CASSRGQGGRGYTF TGTGCCAGTAGTAGGGGACAGGGGGGACGTGGCTACACCTTC
TRBJ1-2 - - TRBV19 CASSISNYGYTF TGTGCCAGTAGTATATCTAACTATGGCTACACCTTC
TRBJ2-1 - - TRBV7-7 CASSPWSGYEQFF TGTGCTAGCAGCCCCTGGTCGGGGTATGAGCAGTTCTTC
TRBJ1-1 once - TRBV11-3 CASSLAWREGEAFF TGTGCCAGCAGCTTAGCCTGGCGGGAGGGTGAAGCTTTCTTT
TRBJ1-5 - TRBD1 TRBV5-6 CASSLAGTGATQPQHF TGTGCCAGCAGCTTAGCCGGGACAGGGGCGACGCAGCCCCAGCATTTT
TRBJ1-5 - TRBD1 TRBV30 CAWSRQGDQPQHF TGTGCCTGGAGCCGACAGGGAGATCAGCCCCAGCATTTT
TRBJ1-2 - TRBD1 TRBV3-1/TRBV3-2 CASSQRTGLDSYTF TGTGCCAGCAGCCAAAGGACAGGGCTGGATAGCTACACCTTC
TRBJ2-4 - TRBD2 TRBV30 CAWSVQWEGNIQYF TGTGCCTGGAGTGTACAGTGGGAGGGGAACATTCAGTACTTC
TRBJ2-2 - - TRBV5-1 CASSLVGSAGRNTGELFF TGCGCCAGCAGCTTGGTAGGTTCGGCAGGGCGTAACACCGGGGAGCTGTTTTTT
TRBJ1-6 - - TRBV7-9 CASSLDSPLHF TGTGCCAGCAGCTTGGATTCACCCCTCCACTTT
TRBJ2-2 - - TRBV7-3 CASSSSNTGELFF TGTGCCAGCAGCTCCTCAAACACCGGGGAGCTGTTTTTT
TRBJ1-1 - - TRBV29-1 CSVRSPGDTEAFF TGCAGCGTGAGGTCCCCGGGGGACACTGAAGCTTTCTTT
TRBJ2-1 - TRBD2 TRBV3-1/TRBV3-2 CASSRQLLAGSGNEQFF TGTGCCAGCAGCAGGCAGCTTCTAGCGGGGAGTGGGAATGAGCAGTTCTTC
TRBJ2-3 - TRBD2 TRBV7-2 CASSPTEGLAGGPDTQYF TGTGCCAGCAGCCCAACCGAGGGACTAGCGGGGGGGCCAGATACGCAGTATTTT
TRBJ2-5 - - TRBV14 CASSRRISETQYF TGTGCCAGCAGCCGCCGGATATCAGAGACCCAGTACTTC
TRBJ1-5 - TRBD1 TRBV2 CASRTGTNQPQHF TGTGCCAGCAGGACAGGGACGAACCAGCCCCAGCATTTT
TRBJ2-1 - - TRBV2 CASSGTQLYNEQFF TGTGCCAGCAGTGGGACTCAGCTTTACAATGAGCAGTTCTTC
TRBJ1-6 - TRBD1 TRBV5-4 CASSASQGARNSPLHF TGTGCCAGCAGCGCGAGCCAGGGGGCCCGGAATTCACCCCTCCACTTT
TRBJ1-2 - TRBD1 TRBV11-2 CASSLGTGGDYGYTF TGTGCCAGCAGCTTAGGGACAGGGGGCGACTATGGCTACACCTTC
TRBJ1-2 once - TRBV3-1/TRBV3-2 CASNLGQAYGYTF TGTGCCAGCAACCTGGGGCAGGCGTATGGCTACACCTTC
TRBJ2-5 once - TRBV7-2 CASSLSVLGLTTQYF TGTGCCAGCAGCTTATCGGTCCTAGGGCTTACGACCCAGTACTTC
TRBJ1-5 - TRBD1 TRBV6-6 CASSYNGQVYQPQHF TGTGCCAGCAGTTACAACGGACAGGTATATCAGCCCCAGCATTTT
TRBJ1-2 - TRBD1 TRBV10-3 CAISKGQGPSVYGYTF TGTGCCATCAGTAAGGGACAGGGCCCTTCCGTCTATGGCTACACCTTC
TRBJ1-1 many - TRBV7-2 CASSQGVGKLGAFF TGTGCCAGCAGTCAAGGGGTTGGCAAGCTGGGAGCTTTCTTT
TRBJ1-1 - - TRBV19 CASSESAGRHTEAFF TGTGCCAGTAGTGAATCCGCAGGGCGACACACTGAAGCTTTCTTT
TRBJ1-2 - TRBD1 TRBV7-8 CASSPQGNYGYTF TGTGCCAGCAGCCCACAGGGGAACTATGGCTACACCTTC
TRBJ1-2 - - TRBV5-1 CASSLPSSGGGYTF TGCGCCAGCAGCCTACCCTCGTCGGGCGGTGGCTACACCTTC